The present TCR beta chain was sequenced within a study of blood T cells in healthy people across ages. Study-level information: Template switching caught about one barcoded beta molecule for each two T cells.

Study outcomes and limitations: The lack of PBMC sorting stopped any conclusive naive versus antigen-experienced comparison.

Sample-barcoded 5' priming and a J-beta primer mix drove a second PCR of about 6 to 12 cycles. Using its own MiXCR run on the 5' RACE reads, TCRdb lists one record per CDR3 protein. The sample carries hundreds of thousands of distinct CDR3 sequences, 25% to 30% recorded once. Each sample yielded at least 6 micrograms of PBMC total RNA. Germline V CDR1 and CDR2: LNHNV, YYDKDF (reference sequence). The CDR3 has 17 amino acids. Trimming took 3 bases from V and 0 from J, leaving 15 bases between them. In this sample, this clonotype turned up many times. What it binds is not known. The sequenced sample was blood. The gene calls are TRBV15 and TRBJ2-1; D may be TRBD1 or TRBD2 (6 bases each). The sequence was obtained from an elderly woman in good health. CDR3 nucleotides: TGTGCCACCAGCAGGAGACCGGGGGCTGGCTCCTACAATGAGCAGTTCTTC. Its protein is CATSRRPGAGSYNEQFF.